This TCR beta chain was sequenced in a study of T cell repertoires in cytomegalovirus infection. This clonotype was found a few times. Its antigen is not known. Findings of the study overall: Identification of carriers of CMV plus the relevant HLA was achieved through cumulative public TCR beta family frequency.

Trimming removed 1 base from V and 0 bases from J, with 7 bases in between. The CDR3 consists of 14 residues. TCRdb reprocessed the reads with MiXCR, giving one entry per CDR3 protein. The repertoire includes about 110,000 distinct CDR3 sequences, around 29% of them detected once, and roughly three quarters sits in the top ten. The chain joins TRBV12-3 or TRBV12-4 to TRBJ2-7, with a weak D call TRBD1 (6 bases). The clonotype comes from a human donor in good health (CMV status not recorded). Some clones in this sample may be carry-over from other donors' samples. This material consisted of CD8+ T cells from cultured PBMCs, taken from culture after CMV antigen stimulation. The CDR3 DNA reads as TGTGCCAGCAGTTTAGGGGACACCTCCTACGAGCAGTACTTC. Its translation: CASSLGDTSYEQYF.